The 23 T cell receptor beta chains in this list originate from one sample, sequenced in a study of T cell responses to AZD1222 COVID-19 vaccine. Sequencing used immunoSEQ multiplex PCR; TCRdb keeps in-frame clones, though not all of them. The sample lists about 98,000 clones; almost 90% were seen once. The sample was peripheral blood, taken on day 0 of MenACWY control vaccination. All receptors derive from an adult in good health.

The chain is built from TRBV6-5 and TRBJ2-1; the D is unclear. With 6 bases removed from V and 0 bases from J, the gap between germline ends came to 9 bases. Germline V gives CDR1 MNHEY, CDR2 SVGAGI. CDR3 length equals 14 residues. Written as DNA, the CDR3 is TGTGCCAGCAGGGCACTCGGCTCCTACAATGAGCAGTTCTTC. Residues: CASRALGSYNEQFF.

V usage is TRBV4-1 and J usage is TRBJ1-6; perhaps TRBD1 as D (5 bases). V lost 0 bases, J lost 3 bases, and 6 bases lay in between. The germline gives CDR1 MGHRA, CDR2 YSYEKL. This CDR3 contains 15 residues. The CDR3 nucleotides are TGCGCCAGCAGCCAAGAAGGGGTCTATAATTCACCCCTCCACTTT. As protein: CASSQEGVYNSPLHF.

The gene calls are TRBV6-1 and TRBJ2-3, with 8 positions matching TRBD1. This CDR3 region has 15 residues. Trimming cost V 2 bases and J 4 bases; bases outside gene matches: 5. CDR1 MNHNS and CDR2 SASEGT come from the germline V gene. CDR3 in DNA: TGTGCCAGCAGTGAACGGACAGGGTTTCCAGATACGCAGTATTTT. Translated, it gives CASSERTGFPDTQYF.

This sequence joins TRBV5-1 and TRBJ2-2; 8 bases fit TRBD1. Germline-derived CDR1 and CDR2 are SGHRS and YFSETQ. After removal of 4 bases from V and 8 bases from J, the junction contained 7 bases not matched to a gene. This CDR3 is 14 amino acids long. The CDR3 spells CASSLGQEAGELFF. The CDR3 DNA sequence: TGCGCCAGCAGCCTGGGACAGGAAGCGGGGGAGCTGTTTTTT. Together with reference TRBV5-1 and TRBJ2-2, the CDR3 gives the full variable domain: KAGVTQTPRYLIKTRGQQVTLSCSPISGHRSVSWYQQTPGQGLQFLFEYFSETQRNKGNFPGRFSGRQFSNSRSEMNVSTLELGDSALYLCASSLGQEAGELFFGEGSRLTVL.

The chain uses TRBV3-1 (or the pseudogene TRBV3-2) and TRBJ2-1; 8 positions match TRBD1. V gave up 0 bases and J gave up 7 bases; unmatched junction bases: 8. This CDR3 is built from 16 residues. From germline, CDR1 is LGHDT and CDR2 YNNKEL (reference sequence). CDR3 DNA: TGTGCCAGCAGCCAAGAGTTCAGGGGGCCAGGGAATGAGCAGTTCTTC. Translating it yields CASSQEFRGPGNEQFF.

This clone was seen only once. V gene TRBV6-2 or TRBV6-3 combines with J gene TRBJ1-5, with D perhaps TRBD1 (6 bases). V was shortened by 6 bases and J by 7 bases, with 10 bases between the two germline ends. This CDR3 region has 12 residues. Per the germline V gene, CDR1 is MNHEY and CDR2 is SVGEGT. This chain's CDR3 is CASSRGGQPQHF. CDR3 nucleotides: TGTGCCAGCAGCCGCGGGGGCCAGCCCCAGCATTTT.

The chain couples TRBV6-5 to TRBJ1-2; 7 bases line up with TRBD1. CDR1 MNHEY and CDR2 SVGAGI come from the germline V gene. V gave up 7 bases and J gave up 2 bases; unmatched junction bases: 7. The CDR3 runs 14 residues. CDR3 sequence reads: CASTGTVINYGYTF. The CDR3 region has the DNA TGTGCCAGCACTGGGACAGTAATAAACTATGGCTACACCTTC.

DNA of the CDR3: TGCAGCGTTGTGGCTTACGGGAATGAGCAGTTCTTC. It specifies CSVVAYGNEQFF. The chain recombines TRBV29-1 with TRBJ2-1; unclear D gene. The germline gives CDR1 SQVTM, CDR2 ANQGSEA. The CDR3 runs to 12 residues. Trimming took 4 bases from V and 7 from J, leaving 11 bases between them.

CDR3 sequence: CASSPVLGDTGELFF. As DNA, the CDR3 is TGTGCCAGCAGCCCGGTCCTGGGGGACACCGGGGAGCTGTTTTTT. The V and J genes are TRBV7-2 and TRBJ2-2; D could derive from TRBD1 or TRBD2 (5 bases each). The V gene lost 5 bases and the J gene lost 3 bases, with 13 bases spanning the gap. The CDR3 is 15 residues long. Germline V gives CDR1 SGHTA, CDR2 FQGNSA.

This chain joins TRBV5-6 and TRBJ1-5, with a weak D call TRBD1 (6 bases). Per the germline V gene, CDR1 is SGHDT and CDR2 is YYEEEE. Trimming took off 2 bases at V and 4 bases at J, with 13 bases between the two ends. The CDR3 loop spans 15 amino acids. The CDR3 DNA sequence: TGTGCCAGCAGCTTTGGGGGGGCGGTTAATCAGCCCCAGCATTTT. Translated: CASSFGGAVNQPQHF.

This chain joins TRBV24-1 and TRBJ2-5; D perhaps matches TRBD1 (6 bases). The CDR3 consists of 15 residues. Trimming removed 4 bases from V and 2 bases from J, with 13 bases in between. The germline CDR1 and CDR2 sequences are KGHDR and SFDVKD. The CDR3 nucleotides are TGTGCCACCAGTGACCTCAGGGGTAGGCAAGAGACCCAGTACTTC. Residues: CATSDLRGRQETQYF.

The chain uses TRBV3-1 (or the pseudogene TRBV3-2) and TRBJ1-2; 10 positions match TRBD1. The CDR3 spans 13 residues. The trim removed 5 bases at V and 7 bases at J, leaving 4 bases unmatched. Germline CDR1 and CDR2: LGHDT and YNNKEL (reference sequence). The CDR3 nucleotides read TGTGCCAGCAGCATCGGGACAGGGGTTGGCTACACCTTC. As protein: CASSIGTGVGYTF.

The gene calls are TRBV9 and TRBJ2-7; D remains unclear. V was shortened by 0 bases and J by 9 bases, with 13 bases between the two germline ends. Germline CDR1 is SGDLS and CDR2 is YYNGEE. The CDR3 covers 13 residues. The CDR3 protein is CASSVGDGSSQYF. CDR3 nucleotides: TGTGCCAGCAGCGTAGGAGACGGATCGTCGCAGTACTTC.

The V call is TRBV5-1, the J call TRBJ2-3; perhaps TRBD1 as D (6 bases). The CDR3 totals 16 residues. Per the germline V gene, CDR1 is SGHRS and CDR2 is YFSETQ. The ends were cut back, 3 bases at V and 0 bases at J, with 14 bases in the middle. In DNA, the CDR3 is TGCGCCAGCAGCTGGGGGCGGACTGAGAGCACAGATACGCAGTATTTT. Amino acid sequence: CASSWGRTESTDTQYF.

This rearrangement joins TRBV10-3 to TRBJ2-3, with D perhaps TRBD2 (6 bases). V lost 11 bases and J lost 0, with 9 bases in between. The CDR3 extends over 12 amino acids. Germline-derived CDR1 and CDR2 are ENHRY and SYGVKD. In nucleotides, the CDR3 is TGTGCCTCCAGCGGGAGCACAGATACGCAGTATTTT. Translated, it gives CASSGSTDTQYF.

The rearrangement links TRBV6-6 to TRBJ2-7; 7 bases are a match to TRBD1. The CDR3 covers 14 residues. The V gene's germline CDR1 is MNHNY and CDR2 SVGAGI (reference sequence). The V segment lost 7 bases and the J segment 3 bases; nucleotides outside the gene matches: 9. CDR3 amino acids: CASTPTGALYEQYF. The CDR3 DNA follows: TGTGCCAGCACCCCCACAGGGGCCCTCTACGAGCAGTACTTC.

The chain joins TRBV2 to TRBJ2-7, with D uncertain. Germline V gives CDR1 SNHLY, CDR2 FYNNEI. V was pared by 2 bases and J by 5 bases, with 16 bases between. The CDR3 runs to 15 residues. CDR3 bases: TGTGCCAGCAGTGAACAGGCAAGGGTCAGCAACGAGCAGTACTTC. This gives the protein CASSEQARVSNEQYF. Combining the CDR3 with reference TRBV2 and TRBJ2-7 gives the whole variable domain EPEVTQTPSHQVTQMGQEVILRCVPISNHLYFYWYRQILGQKVEFLVSFYNNEISEKSEIFDDQFSVERPDGSNFTLKIRSTKLEDSAMYFCASSEQARVSNEQYFGPGTRLTVT.

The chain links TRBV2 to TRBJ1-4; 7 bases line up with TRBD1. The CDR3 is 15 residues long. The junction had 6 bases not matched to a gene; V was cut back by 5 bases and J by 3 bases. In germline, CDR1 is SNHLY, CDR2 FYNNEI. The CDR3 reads CASSKTGASNEKLFF. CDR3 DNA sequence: TGTGCCAGCAGTAAAACAGGGGCGTCTAATGAAAAACTGTTTTTT.

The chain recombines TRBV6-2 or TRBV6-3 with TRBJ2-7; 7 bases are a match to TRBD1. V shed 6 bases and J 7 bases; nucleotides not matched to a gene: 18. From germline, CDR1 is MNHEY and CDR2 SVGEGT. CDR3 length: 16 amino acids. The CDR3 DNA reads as TGTGCCAGCAGCCGAATGACCACCGGGACAGTCCTGGAGCAGTACTTC. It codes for CASSRMTTGTVLEQYF.

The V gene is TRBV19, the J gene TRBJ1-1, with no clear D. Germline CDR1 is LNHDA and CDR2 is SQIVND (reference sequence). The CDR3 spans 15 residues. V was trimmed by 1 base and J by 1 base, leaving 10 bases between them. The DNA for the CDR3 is TGTGCCAGTAGTATAGCGGCAGGCCCGAACACTGAAGCTTTCTTT. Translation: CASSIAAGPNTEAFF.

The DNA for the CDR3 is TGTGCCAGTAGTCGGACGACTAGCGGGATGTCCGGGGAGCTGTTTTTT. Protein sequence: CASSRTTSGMSGELFF. The V gene is TRBV19, the J gene TRBJ2-2; 11 bases line up with TRBD2. This CDR3 has 16 amino acids. CDR1 LNHDA and CDR2 SQIVND come from the germline V gene (reference sequence). V lost 5 bases and J lost 6; bases outside the gene matches: 8. Using reference TRBV19 and TRBJ2-2 for the parts outside the CDR3, the full variable domain is DGGITQSPKYLFRKEGQNVTLSCEQNLNHDAMYWYRQDPGQGLRLIYYSQIVNDFQKGDIAEGYSVSREKKESFPLTVTSAQKNPTAFYLCASSRTTSGMSGELFFGEGSRLTVL.

CDR3 in amino acids: CASSIHTSRGTEAFF. The CDR3 region has the DNA TGTGCCAGCAGCATCCATACGAGCAGGGGCACTGAAGCTTTCTTT. The gene calls are TRBV6-5 and TRBJ1-1, with D tentatively TRBD1 (6 bases). Between the trimmed V and J ends, which lost 6 bases and 4 bases, there was a span of 18 bases. The CDR3 is 15 residues long. Germline loops: CDR1 MNHEY, CDR2 SVGAGI.

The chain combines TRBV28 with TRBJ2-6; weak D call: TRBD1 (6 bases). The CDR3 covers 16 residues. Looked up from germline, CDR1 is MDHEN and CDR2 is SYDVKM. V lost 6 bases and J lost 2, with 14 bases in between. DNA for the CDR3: TGTGCCAGCAGCCCACAGGGTCCAACTGGGGCCAACGTCCTGACTTTC. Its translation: CASSPQGPTGANVLTF.